These T cell receptor beta chains were read from a single sample in a study of vaccination and CD4 T cells after COVID-19. TCRdb reprocessed the PCR reads via MiXCR and lists one record per CDR3 protein. The table lists 9,500 to 15,000 distinct CDR3 sequences, 20% of them singletons. What these receptors recognize is not known. The sample here was CD4+ T cells from blood, cultured in vitro, taken before SARS-CoV-2 vaccination. Receptors originate from a human donor who received a COVID-19 vaccine. Each CDR3 is given with its conserved first and last residue. The order of the fields is CDR3 length, J gene, V gene, D gene, clone size, CDR3 protein, CDR3 DNA. The D gene is left open where the match is weak. The size field is filled for only some rows; it gives once, few, many or a size class.

>13|TRBJ2-1|TRBV11-1|NA|NA
CASTLGLVNEQFF
TGTGCCAGCACCCTCGGACTCGTCAATGAGCAGTTCTTC
>14|TRBJ1-2|TRBV27|NA|medium-sized
CASSLLGREAGYTF
TGTGCCAGCAGTTTATTGGGCAGGGAGGCAGGCTACACCTTC
>15|TRBJ2-6|TRBV25-1|NA|NA
CASSPMVAGANVLTF
TGTGCCAGCAGCCCCATGGTCGCTGGGGCCAACGTCCTGACTTTC
>15|TRBJ1-4|TRBV6-1|NA|NA
CASSEGGGSGEKLFF
TGTGCCAGCAGTGAAGGTGGGGGTTCAGGGGAAAAACTGTTTTTT
>18|TRBJ2-7|TRBV6-1|NA|NA
CASSQRKVQGKHRDEQYF
TGTGCCAGCAGTCAGCGAAAGGTGCAGGGGAAACATCGCGACGAGCAGTACTTC
>15|TRBJ2-1|TRBV11-2|NA|few
CASSPLGWAHNEQFF
TGTGCCAGCAGCCCCCTTGGCTGGGCGCATAATGAGCAGTTCTTC
>14|TRBJ2-2|TRBV7-2|TRBD2|few
CASSFSGGAGELFF
TGTGCCAGCAGCTTTAGCGGGGGGGCCGGGGAGCTGTTTTTT
>15|TRBJ1-1|TRBV20-1|TRBD1|NA
CSASGDRVTNTEAFF
TGCAGTGCTAGTGGGGACAGGGTAACTAACACTGAAGCTTTCTTT
>13|TRBJ1-1|TRBV19|TRBD1|NA
CASSLQGWTEAFF
TGTGCCAGTAGTTTACAGGGGTGGACTGAAGCTTTCTTT
>14|TRBJ2-2|TRBV20-1|TRBD1|NA
CSARDRGRTGELFF
TGCAGTGCTAGAGACAGGGGGCGGACCGGGGAGCTGTTTTTT
>14|TRBJ2-5|TRBV6-5|NA|NA
CASSYGAGQETQYF
TGTGCCAGCAGTTATGGTGCAGGTCAAGAGACCCAGTACTTC
>14|TRBJ2-5|TRBV20-1|TRBD1|NA
CSAWDRGYGETQYF
TGCAGTGCCTGGGACAGGGGGTATGGCGAGACCCAGTACTTC
>15|TRBJ2-7|TRBV7-2|TRBD2|NA
CASSLEAGGGYEQYF
TGTGCCAGCAGCTTAGAGGCGGGGGGCGGCTACGAGCAGTACTTC
>16|TRBJ1-6|TRBV4-2|NA|NA
CASSRGRGDESSPLHF
TGTGCCAGCAGCCGCGGGCGAGGGGACGAGAGTTCACCCCTCCACTTT
>14|TRBJ1-1|TRBV6-1|NA|NA
CASSVAGEVTEAFF
TGTGCCAGCAGTGTGGCAGGGGAGGTAACTGAAGCTTTCTTT
>16|TRBJ2-2|TRBV5-1|TRBD1|NA
CASSSGTGGHTGELFF
TGCGCCAGCAGCTCCGGGACAGGGGGCCACACCGGGGAGCTGTTTTTT
>11|TRBJ1-1|TRBV30|NA|few
CACKRRKGAFF
TGTGCCTGTAAGAGGCGGAAAGGAGCTTTCTTT
>13|TRBJ1-3|TRBV20-1|TRBD1|NA
CSATQGAGNTIYF
TGCAGTGCTACTCAGGGGGCTGGAAACACCATATATTTT
>17|TRBJ1-3|TRBV28|TRBD1|few
CASLNYGQGAGGNTIYF
TGTGCCAGCCTTAATTACGGACAGGGGGCGGGTGGAAACACCATATATTTT
>15|TRBJ1-1|TRBV5-6|TRBD1|few
CASSAGTGGYTEAFF
TGTGCCAGCAGCGCTGGGACAGGGGGGTACACTGAAGCTTTCTTT
>12|TRBJ1-2|TRBV6-1|NA|few
CASLDGSRGYTF
TGTGCCAGCTTGGACGGAAGCCGGGGCTACACCTTC
>14|TRBJ1-1|TRBV9|NA|NA
CASSVSFLNTEAFF
TGTGCCAGCAGCGTAAGTTTCCTGAACACTGAAGCTTTCTTT
>16|TRBJ2-2|TRBV20-1|TRBD2|NA
CSARDPWRGYGGELFF
TGCAGTGCTAGAGACCCCTGGCGGGGGTATGGCGGGGAGCTGTTTTTT
>16|TRBJ1-2|TRBV2|NA|few
CASSEANLFSNYGYTF
TGTGCCAGCAGTGAAGCGAACCTATTCTCTAACTATGGCTACACCTTC